The 10 T cell receptor beta chains listed next were all sequenced from one sample in a study of breast tumors, draining lymph nodes, adjacent tissues. Axillary draining lymph nodes of breast cancer patients supplied the node samples. MiXCR was run by TCRdb on the multiplex PCR reads, yielding one entry per CDR3 protein. The data hold about 230,000 distinct CDR3 sequences, with 32% observed a single time. Sequenced material: axillary lymph node tissue. These receptors were collected from a female donor with breast cancer. Some clones in this sample may be carry-over from other donors' samples.

This clonotype occurred once. This clone may be a read error of a much larger clone one base away. The chain carries TRBV7-2 and TRBJ2-1; D uncertain. Germline V gene data show CDR1 as SGHTA and CDR2 as FQGNSA. The CDR3 extends over 15 amino acids. Written as DNA, the CDR3 is TGTGCCGGCAGCGAGAGCTCTTTCCGAGGCAATGAGCAGTTCTTC. This encodes CAGSESSFRGNEQFF.

This clonotype occurred many times. The gene calls are TRBV20-1 and TRBJ2-5; TRBD1 agrees at 8 bases. Germline trimming cut 0 bases from V and 4 bases from J; bases unmatched to any gene: 4. The CDR3 sequence is 14 residues long. The V gene's germline CDR1 is DFQATT and CDR2 SNEGSKA (reference sequence). The CDR3 region has the DNA TGCAGTGCTAGAGAGCCTGGACAGGGAGAGACCCAGTACTTC. Its translation is CSAREPGQGETQYF.

The rearrangement joins TRBV7-6 to TRBJ2-7, with D maybe TRBD2 (6 bases). This CDR3 has 15 residues. V was trimmed by 1 base and J by 10 bases, leaving 20 bases between them. In germline, CDR1 is SGHVS, CDR2 FNYEAQ. Written as DNA, the CDR3 is TGTGCCAGCAGCTTAGGGGTTTTCAGGTCTAGCGATCAGTACTTC. Its protein is CASSLGVFRSSDQYF.

There are many counts of this clonotype. The rearrangement joins TRBV20-1 to TRBJ2-1; 7 nucleotides line up with TRBD1. Germline loops: CDR1 DFQATT, CDR2 SNEGSKA (reference sequence). J gave up 7 bases and V 3 bases, and 15 bases lay outside the gene matches. CDR3 size: 16 residues. The CDR3 spells CSARLPRGGTINEQFF. DNA for the CDR3: TGCAGTGCTAGGTTACCACGAGGGGGCACTATAAATGAGCAGTTCTTC.

This clonotype was seen ten or more times. The DNA for the CDR3 is TGTGCCTGGAGTGTAGGGTTTTCCGGATCCTATGGCTACACCTTC. This sequence encodes CAWSVGFSGSYGYTF. This chain connects TRBV30 to TRBJ1-2; D is uncertain. The CDR3 is 15 residues long. Per germline, CDR1 GTSNPN and CDR2 SVGIG (reference sequence). Trimming shortened V by 0 bases and J by 4 bases, and 15 bases separated the two germline ends.

The table lists this clonotype with many counts. The chain has TRBV7-6 and TRBJ1-6; D call uncertain. The germline V gene encodes CDR1 SGHVS and CDR2 FNYEAQ. This CDR3 spans 18 amino acids. V gave up 1 base and J gave up 0 bases, with 13 bases separating them. CDR3 in DNA: TGTGCCAGCAGCTTAGTAGCCCCTGGCAGCTCCTATAATTCACCCCTCCACTTT. It specifies CASSLVAPGSSYNSPLHF.

This clonotype was counted ten times or more. This sequence joins TRBV10-3 and TRBJ1-5; D is possibly TRBD1 (6 bases). CDR1 and CDR2 from the germline V gene are ENHRY and SYGVKD. The CDR3 sequence is 14 residues long. V dropped 6 bases and J dropped 4 bases, with 13 bases sitting between them. CDR3 sequence reads: CAIRQQGANQPQHF. CDR3 DNA: TGTGCCATCAGGCAACAGGGCGCGAATCAGCCCCAGCATTTT.

J is TRBJ1-1 and V is TRBV27; perhaps TRBD1 as D (6 bases). V lost 6 bases and J lost 11, with 13 bases in between. Germline CDR1 and CDR2: MNHEY and SMNVEV (reference sequence). The CDR3 runs to 11 residues. The DNA of the CDR3 is TGTGCCAGCAGAGGGGGGGGCAAGGCTTTCTTT. This encodes CASRGGGKAFF.

The sample holds a few counts of this clonotype. This may be a read error: a much more frequent sequence differs by one nucleotide. The CDR3 ends on some other residue instead of the conserved phenylalanine or tryptophan, so this is likely a read error. The CDR3 region is CASSPRLNSNYGYTL. The CDR3 bases are TGTGCCAGCAGCCCTCGACTGAATTCTAACTATGGCTACACCCTC. This rearrangement joins TRBV5-5 to TRBJ1-2; D gene unclear. This CDR3 is 15 amino acids long. CDR1 and CDR2 from the germline V gene are SGHKS and YYEKEE (reference sequence). V was pared by 4 bases and J by 0 bases, with 13 bases between.

In its sample, this clonotype was seen many times. The rearrangement uses TRBV19 and TRBJ1-5; D not certain. The CDR3 spans 14 residues. Germline CDR1 reads LNHDA; CDR2 reads SQIVND (reference sequence). The ends were cut back, 4 bases at V and 7 bases at J, with 14 bases in the middle. CDR3 sequence: CASSTTGGRQPQHF. CDR3 coding DNA: TGTGCCAGTAGTACCACGGGCGGTCGGCAGCCCCAGCATTTT. The full variable domain, in which reference TRBV19 and TRBJ1-5 provide the parts outside the CDR3, is DGGITQSPKYLFRKEGQNVTLSCEQNLNHDAMYWYRQDPGQGLRLIYYSQIVNDFQKGDIAEGYSVSREKKESFPLTVTSAQKNPTAFYLCASSTTGGRQPQHFGDGTRLSIL.